This is a list of T cell receptor beta chains from one sample in a study of cytomegalovirus exposure and HLA in healthy donors. Profiled with immunoSEQ multiplex PCR; TCRdb holds only in-frame clones, not every one. The repertoire holds roughly 180,000 clones, 75% to 85% seen once, with roughly 1.4% in the top ten. Material for sequencing was PBMCs. These receptors all stem from a woman in her twenties or thirties in good health and CMV-seropositive. CDR3s leave out the opening cysteine and the closing phenylalanine or tryptophan.

V gene: TRBV28; CDR3 length: 13; CDR3 protein: ASSQDRETRNEQY
V gene: TRBV27; CDR3 length: 11; CDR3 protein: ASSFSAEETQY
V gene: TRBV28; CDR3 length: 10; CDR3 protein: ASTLEDNEQF
V gene: TRBV11-2; CDR3 length: 16; CDR3 protein: ASRLTPTAGGTNYGYT
V gene: TRBV10-3; CDR3 length: 13; CDR3 protein: AISEGQGSNQPQH
V gene: TRBV5-1; CDR3 length: 10; CDR3 protein: ASSLAMETQY
V gene: TRBV5-6; CDR3 length: 12; CDR3 protein: ASSFIQGNQPQH
V gene: TRBV5-4; CDR3 length: 12; CDR3 protein: ASSFEVSDYGHT
V gene: TRBV9; CDR3 length: 10; CDR3 protein: ASSVGQAEQY
V gene: TRBV2; CDR3 length: 10; CDR3 protein: ARRDRTYEQY
V gene: TRBV29-1; CDR3 length: 10; CDR3 protein: SVARGNYGYT
V gene: TRBV28; CDR3 length: 11; CDR3 protein: ASRQTGAETQY
V gene: TRBV30; CDR3 length: 11; CDR3 protein: AWKGTGNQPQH
V gene: TRBV21-1; CDR3 length: 14; CDR3 protein: ASSKALSRGGYGYT
V gene: TRBV4-1; CDR3 length: 11; CDR3 protein: ASSPPWTSEQF
V gene: TRBV5-8; CDR3 length: 11; CDR3 protein: ASSRGGPGDYT
V gene: TRBV5-1; CDR3 length: 10; CDR3 protein: ASSLGGHEQY
V gene: TRBV5-1; CDR3 length: 11; CDR3 protein: ASSPRQGGEQY
V gene: TRBV28; CDR3 length: 13; CDR3 protein: ASSFLTGGGETQY
V gene: TRBV7-7; CDR3 length: 13; CDR3 protein: ASSVSSTGFYEQY
V gene: TRBV19; CDR3 length: 12; CDR3 protein: ASSIRTVGNTIY
V gene: TRBV5-1; CDR3 length: 14; CDR3 protein: ASSLTSGVAADTQY
V gene: TRBV28; CDR3 length: 11; CDR3 protein: ASGGSSYNEQF
V gene: TRBV6-5; CDR3 length: 11; CDR3 protein: ASISRVGGELF
V gene: TRBV5-6; CDR3 length: 12; CDR3 protein: ASSPGGIGETQY
V gene: TRBV5-1; CDR3 length: 13; CDR3 protein: ASTLQGEFYNEQF
V gene: TRBV7-2; CDR3 length: 16; CDR3 protein: ASSLRVGAAVQSYEQY
V gene: TRBV19; CDR3 length: 14; CDR3 protein: ASKLAAGLGTDTQY
V gene: TRBV5-1; CDR3 length: 18; CDR3 protein: ASSPGAGTASPLLNTEAF
V gene: TRBV28; CDR3 length: 12; CDR3 protein: ASSFGGSQETQY
V gene: TRBV9; CDR3 length: 16; CDR3 protein: ASSGGRAYLAGGETQY